The 2 T cell receptor beta chains below were found in one sample sequenced in a study of sequential checkpoint blockade in melanoma. Treatment in this sample: randomized to nivolumab then ipilimumab (arm A) or the reverse (arm B). Method: immunoSEQ multiplex PCR; TCRdb's copy keeps in-frame clones and lacks some. The sample includes roughly 16,000 clones, over 60% of them seen just once. The specimen comprised CD8+ T cells sorted from blood (inferred from file names), sampled from a patient given nivolumab and ipilimumab in sequence. The receptor set was obtained from a human donor with melanoma.

This clone was detected once. V usage is TRBV9 and J usage is TRBJ1-1; 9 bases agree with TRBD1. CDR3 size: 14 residues. V gave up 4 bases and J gave up 6 bases; unmatched junction bases: 7. Germline lookup yields CDR1 SGDLS and CDR2 YYNGEE. The chain's CDR3 is CASSSTGTGSEAFF. CDR3 nucleotides: TGTGCCAGCAGCTCAACCGGGACAGGGTCTGAAGCTTTCTTT.

This clone was seen once. The V gene is TRBV9, the J gene TRBJ1-2, with 7 positions matching TRBD1. The CDR3 length is 15 residues. Germline lookup yields CDR1 SGDLS and CDR2 YYNGEE. V lost 3 bases, J lost 2 bases, and 7 bases stayed unmatched. CDR3 nucleotide sequence: TGTGCCAGCAGCGCCGCGGGACAGCCAAACTATGGCTACACCTTC. The encoded protein is CASSAAGQPNYGYTF.